This T cell receptor (beta chain) was sequenced during a study of graft-versus-host responses after intestinal transplantation. Study at large: As for transplant type, recipients had multivisceral, liver-intestinal, or isolated intestinal grafts.

A single count supports this clone. CDR3 length equals 15 residues. Germline V gene lookup returns CDR1 MNHEY and CDR2 SVGAGI. The V gene end was trimmed by 4 bases and the J gene end by 4 bases; junction bases not matched to a gene: 9. Using immunoSEQ multiplex PCR, the repertoire was profiled, and TCRdb retains in-frame clones only, with some absent. Of about 40,000 clones listed, less than 95% are singletons. V gene TRBV6-5 combines with J gene TRBJ1-2; 7 nucleotides align to TRBD1. The clonotype originates from a human patient who received an intestinal transplant, so some T cells may come from the graft donor. This sample comprised PBMCs, obtained approximately 310 days after intestinal transplant. The CDR3 spells CASSSTGPPGYGYTF. DNA for the CDR3: TGTGCCAGCAGTTCGACAGGGCCCCCGGGCTATGGCTACACCTTC.